Each of the 8 T cell receptor beta chains below was sequenced from the same sample in a study of blood T cells in healthy people across ages (dated by TCRdb to 2014 to 2015). Library preparation was by 5' RACE. Sequencing used an Illumina HiSeq 2500. A second PCR of about 6 to 12 cycles was run with a J-beta primer mix and a sample-barcoded 5' primer. TCRdb redid the processing of the public reads, applying fastp at Q25 and MiXCR, and retained in-frame beta chains. Duplicate CDR3 protein sequences are folded into a single record with the most common DNA and genes. Recorded for this sample are 850,000 to 1,300,000 distinct CDR3 sequences; 40% to 50% of them occurred a single time. The ten largest clonotypes hold about 19% of the sample. Sequencing was carried out using blood. These receptors were collected from a woman aged 55-75 years in good health.

On this clonotype: This may arise from a read error, as a much more abundant clone is one base away. This chain uses TRBV7-2 with TRBJ2-7, with D possibly TRBD2 on 6 matching bases. The V end lost 4 bases, the J end lost 6 bases, and 22 bases lay between the germline ends. This CDR3 is 16 amino acids long. Germline assignment: CDR1 SGHTA and CDR2 FQGNSA. CDR3 residues: CASSYILQRARCEQYF. As DNA, the CDR3 is TGTGCCAGCAGCTACATCCTCCAGCGGGCACGCTGCGAGCAGTACTTC.

This chain uses TRBV12-3 or TRBV12-4 with TRBJ1-2; unclear D gene. The CDR3 covers 14 residues. The germline V and J ends were trimmed by 4 bases and 2 bases, with 11 bases remaining between them. The DNA of the CDR3 is TGTGCCAGCAGTTCACTACTCGAGAACTATGGCTACACCTTC. It encodes CASSSLLENYGYTF.

This clonotype was observed a few times. This may arise from a read error, as a much more abundant clone is one base away. The gene calls are TRBV6-5 and TRBJ2-1; a possible D gene is TRBD1 (6 bases). The J call is doubtful: the DNA matches TRBJ2-7 better. The CDR3 has 16 residues. The V gene's germline CDR1 is MNHEY and CDR2 SVGAGI. CDR3 sequence: CASSYFGTSSYNEQYF. CDR3 nucleotide sequence: TGTGCCAGCAGTTACTTTGGGACAAGCTCCTACAATGAGCAGTACTTC.

The gene calls are TRBV24-1 and TRBJ2-1; TRBD1 aligns across 7 bases. This CDR3 contains 14 residues. After removal of 5 bases from V and 7 bases from J, the junction contained 7 bases not matched to a gene. CDR1 is KGHDR and CDR2 is SFDVKD in the germline V gene. Here the CDR3 reads CATSAPGQRNEQFF. CDR3 sequence (DNA): TGTGCCACCAGTGCCCCGGGACAGAGGAATGAGCAGTTCTTC.

In its sample, this clonotype was seen a few times. J is TRBJ1-2 and V is TRBV12-3 or TRBV12-4, with 8 nucleotides matching TRBD1. This CDR3 contains 16 residues. Germline trimming cut 5 bases from V and 2 bases from J; bases unmatched to any gene: 10. The CDR3 is CASSTLGQGYNYGYTF. CDR3 sequence (DNA): TGTGCCAGCAGTACCCTCGGACAGGGCTACAACTATGGCTACACCTTC.

This clonotype was seen only a few times. This chain connects TRBV29-1 to TRBJ2-5, with a tentative D call TRBD2 (7 bases). The CDR3 has 12 amino acids. Germline V gives CDR1 SQVTM, CDR2 ANQGSEA. Trimming took 5 bases from V and 5 from J, leaving 12 bases between them. As DNA, the CDR3 is TGCAGCGTTCGGGGGGCGCGGGAGACCCAGTACTTC. Translation: CSVRGARETQYF.

The chain links TRBV10-3 to TRBJ2-7; D ambiguous. The CDR3 covers 14 residues. The ends were cut back, 10 bases at V and 0 bases at J, with 16 bases in the middle. Germline V gene sequence: CDR1 ENHRY, CDR2 SYGVKD. The CDR3 here is CATTLAESSYEQYF. As DNA, the CDR3 is TGTGCCACCACCCTTGCCGAAAGCTCCTACGAGCAGTACTTC.

This clonotype was seen only once. The chain has TRBV27 and TRBJ2-7; the D gene is possibly TRBD1 (7 bases). Trimming removed 3 bases at V and 5 bases at J, with 14 bases between. The CDR3 runs to 14 residues. The V gene's germline CDR1 is MNHEY and CDR2 SMNVEV (reference sequence). The CDR3 region has the DNA TGTGCCAGCAGTTTGGGGGGACAGAACCACGAGCAGTACTTC. Translating gives CASSLGGQNHEQYF.